Listed below are T cell receptor beta chains from one sample, sequenced in a study of spatial heterogeneity in lung cancer. TCRdb reanalysed the 5' RACE reads using MiXCR and keeps one entry per CDR3 protein. This sample has roughly 82,000 distinct CDR3 sequences, with over 10% found just once. The sample consisted of PBMCs, taken at surgery. The source of these receptors is a male donor with early-stage non-small cell lung cancer. Both conserved end residues are part of each CDR3. A D gene is named only where the DNA matches it firmly. Size is stated for part of the rows, as once, few or many counts, or as a class when the clone is expanded.

j_call,v_call,clone_size,d_call,cdr3_nt,cdr3_aa
TRBJ2-7,TRBV5-4,many,-,TGTGCCAGCAGCTTGACCCGGGGCGCCGAGCAGTACTTC,CASSLTRGAEQYF
TRBJ2-3,TRBV3-1,many,TRBD2,TGTGCCAGCAGACCCGGGACTAGCGGGGGGGTAGAAACAGATACGCAGTATTTT,CASRPGTSGGVETDTQYF
TRBJ2-5,TRBV7-2,-,TRBD2,TGTGCCAGCAGCCCCACTAGCGGGGTCGAGACCCAGTACTTC,CASSPTSGVETQYF
TRBJ1-1,TRBV7-9,many,TRBD1,TGTGCCAGCCGTGACCAGGGGGTAAACACTGAAGCTTTCTTT,CASRDQGVNTEAFF
TRBJ1-2,TRBV3-1,many,TRBD1,TGTGCCAGCACGCCAGGGGGCAGGGACTATGGCTACACCTTC,CASTPGGRDYGYTF
TRBJ2-7,TRBV7-9,-,-,TGTGCCAGCAGCCGGACAGACTACGAGCAGTACTTC,CASSRTDYEQYF
TRBJ2-3,TRBV3-1,many,-,TGTGCCAGCAGCCTCAGACAGGGCACAGATACGCAGTATTTT,CASSLRQGTDTQYF
TRBJ1-2,TRBV30,few,-,TGTGCCTGGAGTGTACAAGGGGGTTCGGACTATGGCTACACCTTC,CAWSVQGGSDYGYTF
TRBJ2-5,TRBV29-1,-,-,TGCAGCACCCGGGACTCCGAGGTGACCCAGTACTTC,CSTRDSEVTQYF
TRBJ2-2,TRBV29-1,-,-,TGCAGCGTTACGACAGCCACTTCGAACACCGGGGAGCTGTTTTTT,CSVTTATSNTGELFF
TRBJ2-3,TRBV5-1,few,-,TGCGCCAGCAGCTCCATGGGGGTTTCGGAGGCTGATACGCAGTATTTT,CASSSMGVSEADTQYF
TRBJ1-5,TRBV11-2,few,-,TGTGCCAGCAGCCAGACGAGGAGTCAGCCCCAGCATTTT,CASSQTRSQPQHF
TRBJ1-2,TRBV29-1,-,-,TGCAGCGTTGAGAACGCAGGGAGAGGCTACACCTTC,CSVENAGRGYTF
TRBJ2-5,TRBV12-3/TRBV12-4,-,-,TGTGCCAGCAGCCCGTCCTATGGCGGGGGCGGAGGAGAGACCCAGTACTTC,CASSPSYGGGGGETQYF
TRBJ2-7,TRBV7-9,-,-,TGTGCCAGCAGTCCCGGGGGTCTTTCCGGCGAGCAGTACTTC,CASSPGGLSGEQYF
TRBJ2-1,TRBV5-1,once,TRBD1,TGCGCCAGCAGCAGGGGACAGGGGGACTACAATGAGCAGTTCTTC,CASSRGQGDYNEQFF
TRBJ2-7,TRBV13,few,-,TGTGCCAGCAGCTTAGGCCGCGGGGGCAGGTACGAGCAGTACTTC,CASSLGRGGRYEQYF
TRBJ2-3,TRBV7-9,many,TRBD1,TGTGCCAGCAGCTTAATCAGGGGGCAAGATACGCAGTATTTT,CASSLIRGQDTQYF
TRBJ2-2,TRBV20-1,few,-,TGCAGTGCTAAGCAGGGCGGCGGGGAGCTGTTTTTT,CSAKQGGGELFF
TRBJ1-5,TRBV19,many,-,TGTGCCAGTAGTATAGATCTATACGGGGGCAAGCCCCAGCATTTT,CASSIDLYGGKPQHF
TRBJ1-1,TRBV6-5,many,-,TGTGCCAGCAGTTATCGGGACATCCCTCTCTTCTTT,CASSYRDIPLFF
TRBJ2-7,TRBV11-2,few,-,TGTGCCAGCAGCCGATACAGGGGAGGCTACGAGCAGTACTTC,CASSRYRGGYEQYF
TRBJ2-7,TRBV10-3,-,-,TGTGCCATCAGTGAAAGCCCAGACAGCCACGAGCAGTACTTC,CAISESPDSHEQYF
TRBJ1-2,TRBV2,few,-,TGTGCCACCGGACAGTCTAACTATGGCTACACCTTC,CATGQSNYGYTF
TRBJ2-2,TRBV20-1,-,TRBD2,TGCAGTGCTCTCGGACTAGCGGGGAAGACCGGGGAGCTGTTTTTT,CSALGLAGKTGELFF
TRBJ1-2,TRBV29-1,-,-,TGCAGCGTTGCCGAGGGAAACGGCTACACCTTC,CSVAEGNGYTF
TRBJ1-6,TRBV27,few,-,TGTGCCAGCACAGGGAATTATAATTCACCCCTCCACTTT,CASTGNYNSPLHF
TRBJ1-5,TRBV6-5,-,TRBD1,TGTGCCAGCAGTAAACAGGGGAACAATCAGCCCCAGCATTTT,CASSKQGNNQPQHF
TRBJ2-3,TRBV7-9,-,TRBD2,TGTGCCAGCAGCCAGTGGGGGGATAGCGGGAGGCCGACAGATACGCAGTATTTT,CASSQWGDSGRPTDTQYF
TRBJ2-5,TRBV20-1,many,-,TGCAGTGCTTCCACTGGGCTGCAGACCCAGTACTTC,CSASTGLQTQYF
TRBJ2-2,TRBV6-1,-,-,TGTGCCAGCAGTGAATACGGGGGAAACACCGGGGAGCTGTTTTTT,CASSEYGGNTGELFF
TRBJ1-5,TRBV23-1,-,-,TGCGCCAGCAGTCAATCGAACGGGAGTCAGCCCCAGCATTTT,CASSQSNGSQPQHF
TRBJ2-1,TRBV20-1,-,TRBD2,TGCAGTGTCCCGCTACTAGCGCCACTGTCCCCCCACAATGAGCAGTTCTTC,CSVPLLAPLSPHNEQFF
TRBJ2-7,TRBV5-1,many,TRBD1,TGCGCCAGCAGCTCCCAGGGGGCTTACGAGCAGTACTTC,CASSSQGAYEQYF
TRBJ2-5,TRBV2,-,TRBD2,TGTGCCAGCAGTCCTGGACTAGCGGGTAGCCGGAAGACCCAGTACTTC,CASSPGLAGSRKTQYF
TRBJ1-1,TRBV10-3,few,-,TGTGCCATCCTACCTCAGGGGAGTACTGAAGCTTTCTTT,CAILPQGSTEAFF
TRBJ1-2,TRBV5-6,-,-,TGTGCCAGCAGCTATGACCGATACGATGGCTACACCTTC,CASSYDRYDGYTF
TRBJ1-1,TRBV10-3,many,TRBD1,TGTGCCATCAGTGACGGGACAGGGACCATGAACACTGAAGCTTTCTTT,CAISDGTGTMNTEAFF
TRBJ2-1,TRBV5-1,-,-,TGCGCCAGCAGCCCCCGGGCTTCCTACAATGAGCAGTTCTTC,CASSPRASYNEQFF
TRBJ1-2,TRBV2,-,-,TGTGCCAGCAGTGAAGGCCGGGGGCAAAGTGGCTACACCTTC,CASSEGRGQSGYTF
TRBJ1-1,TRBV20-1,many,-,TGCAGTGCTAGAAAAGCTAGTCGGGGGGTGGACACTGAAGCTTTCTTT,CSARKASRGVDTEAFF
TRBJ1-1,TRBV6-2/TRBV6-3,few,-,TGTGCCAGCAGTGGGCCGGGAGACACTGAAGCTTTCTTT,CASSGPGDTEAFF
TRBJ2-7,TRBV12-3/TRBV12-4,-,TRBD1,TGTGCCAGCAGAATTGGACAGGGAGCCTCCTACGAGCAGTACTTC,CASRIGQGASYEQYF
TRBJ2-5,TRBV24-1,-,-,TGTGCCACCAGTGATACCGTACCCTTCCAAGAGACCCCGTACTTC,CATSDTVPFQETPYF
TRBJ2-7,TRBV24-1,-,-,TGTGCCACCAGTGAATCTGGGACCACGTCGGGAGAGCAGTACTTC,CATSESGTTSGEQYF
TRBJ2-7,TRBV27,few,TRBD2,TGTGCCAGCAGTTTAGGACTAGCGGGAGCCTCAGGGGAGCAGTACTTC,CASSLGLAGASGEQYF
TRBJ1-1,TRBV23-1,many,TRBD1,TGCGCCAGCATTACAAAGAGGACAGGTGCGAAGGAAGCTTTCTTT,CASITKRTGAKEAFF
TRBJ2-1,TRBV7-9,-,-,TGTGCCAGCAGCTTAGGACTATCTAATGAGCAGTTCTTC,CASSLGLSNEQFF
TRBJ2-1,TRBV3-1,-,TRBD2,TGTGCCAGCAGCTCAAGCGGGGGCTCCTACAATGAGCAGTTCTTC,CASSSSGGSYNEQFF
TRBJ2-3,TRBV5-1,-,TRBD2,TGCGCCAGCAGCTTGGATAGCGGGAATGCAGATACGCAGTATTTT,CASSLDSGNADTQYF
TRBJ1-1,TRBV5-1,medium-sized,-,TGCGCCAGCAGCTTGGGAGATTGGAACACTGAAGCTTTCTTT,CASSLGDWNTEAFF
TRBJ2-3,TRBV29-1,-,-,TGCAGCGCCCATTCCCAGGGGGGGGGAGATACGCAGTATTTT,CSAHSQGGGDTQYF
TRBJ2-1,TRBV30,once,-,TGTGCCTCCCCAGCCGATGGCTACAATGAGCAGTTCTTC,CASPADGYNEQFF
TRBJ2-2,TRBV5-1,-,-,TGCGCCAGCAGCGGAGCCGCAGGGGACACCGGGGAGCTGTTTTTT,CASSGAAGDTGELFF
TRBJ2-1,TRBV6-5,few,-,TGTGCCAGCAGGGGCGACACCACCGTTGAGCAGTTCTTC,CASRGDTTVEQFF
TRBJ1-5,TRBV19,few,TRBD1,TGTGCCAGTACCGAGGGGGCGGTGGGCAATCAGCCCCAGCATTTT,CASTEGAVGNQPQHF
TRBJ1-5,TRBV5-5,-,-,TGTGCCAGCAGCTTGTCAGGTAACAATCAGCCCCAGCATTTT,CASSLSGNNQPQHF
TRBJ1-6,TRBV5-4,-,-,TGTGCCAGCAGCATTGCGGCGACCAGTTCACCCCTCCACTTT,CASSIAATSSPLHF